This entry lists 25 T cell receptor beta chains sequenced from one sample in a study of blood T cells in healthy people across ages. For the second PCR, which ran for about 6 to 11 cycles, a sample-barcoded 5' primer and a J-beta primer mix were used. Each CDR3 protein gets one entry after TCRdb re-called the 5' RACE reads with MiXCR. The sample has 950,000 to 1,200,000 distinct CDR3 sequences; 30% to 40% are singletons. Sequencing was done on a sample of blood. These receptors came from a man aged 18 to 30 in good health.

The V and J genes are TRBV4-1 and TRBJ2-3, with a possible D match to TRBD1 (6 bases). The CDR3 covers 16 residues. CDR1 and CDR2 (germline): MGHRA, YSYEKL. The germline V and J ends were trimmed by 4 bases and 4 bases, with 18 bases remaining between them. The CDR3 region has the DNA TGCGCCAGCAGCCCTGTCAGGGGCGTTAAAGCAGATACGCAGTATTTT. It translates to CASSPVRGVKADTQYF.

The table lists this clonotype with a few counts. The rearrangement links TRBV12-3 or TRBV12-4 to TRBJ2-5, with D uncertain. The CDR3 length is 12 residues. Trimming took off 4 bases at V and 3 bases at J, with 6 bases between the two ends. CDR3 protein: CASSSVKETQYF. CDR3 DNA: TGTGCCAGCAGTTCCGTAAAAGAGACCCAGTACTTC.

The count of this clonotype is one. The chain is built from TRBV20-1 and TRBJ1-1, with 9 bases aligning to TRBD1. Germline-derived CDR1 and CDR2 are DFQATT and SNEGSKA (reference sequence). There are 16 residues in the CDR3. Trimming took 6 bases from V and 0 from J; bases not matched to a gene: 11. The CDR3 region has the DNA TGCAGTGCCTCACCGGGACAGGGATCATTGAACACTGAAGCTTTCTTT. Translated: CSASPGQGSLNTEAFF.

The gene calls are TRBV20-1 and TRBJ2-1, with D tentatively TRBD1 (5 bases). CDR3 size: 13 residues. V was shortened by 3 bases and J by 7 bases, with 13 bases between the two germline ends. Germline assignment: CDR1 DFQATT and CDR2 SNEGSKA (reference sequence). Here the CDR3 DNA reads TGCAGTGCTAGGGACCCAAAGGGGAATGAGCAGTTCTTC. Amino acids: CSARDPKGNEQFF.

The CDR3 sequence is CASSLFTGQGTNEQFF. CDR3 bases: TGCGCCAGCAGCTTATTTACGGGACAGGGGACCAATGAGCAGTTCTTC. The chain recombines TRBV5-1 with TRBJ2-1; the match to TRBD1 covers 10 bases. The length of the CDR3 is 16 residues. J gave up 6 bases and V 2 bases, and 8 bases lay outside the gene matches. Germline assignment: CDR1 SGHRS and CDR2 YFSETQ.

This rearrangement joins TRBV19 to TRBJ1-4; 7 nucleotides line up with TRBD1. The CDR3 has 14 amino acids. In germline, CDR1 is LNHDA, CDR2 SQIVND (reference sequence). V was clipped by 3 bases and J by 5 bases; unmatched bases: 3. DNA for the CDR3: TGTGCCAGTAGTATCTCCAGGGGGAATGAAAAACTGTTTTTT. It encodes CASSISRGNEKLFF.

The chain recombines TRBV20-1 with TRBJ2-3; a possible D gene is TRBD1 (6 bases). This CDR3 is 14 amino acids long. V lost 2 bases and J lost 3, with 12 bases in between. Per the germline V gene, CDR1 is DFQATT and CDR2 is SNEGSKA (reference sequence). The CDR3 protein is CSARPGAGTDTQYF. CDR3 in DNA: TGCAGTGCTAGACCAGGGGCCGGGACAGATACGCAGTATTTT.

The chain has TRBV7-2 and TRBJ1-6, with D maybe TRBD1 (5 bases). Trimming took 5 bases from V and 7 from J, leaving 15 bases between them. The CDR3 is 15 residues long. Germline assignment: CDR1 SGHTA and CDR2 FQGNSA. DNA for the CDR3: TGTGCCAGCAGCCAGCAGGGTGCGTCGAATTCACCCCTCCACTTT. Translated: CASSQQGASNSPLHF.

This clonotype turned up a few times. The V call is TRBV27, the J call TRBJ1-2; TRBD1 matches at 8 bases. V was clipped by 6 bases and J by 1 base; unmatched bases: 4. Germline assignment: CDR1 MNHEY and CDR2 SMNVEV (reference sequence). There are 14 residues in the CDR3. For the CDR3, the DNA is TGTGCCAGCAGCGGGACAGGCCTTAACTATGGCTACACCTTC. Translating it yields CASSGTGLNYGYTF.

The chain is built from TRBV27 and TRBJ1-2; D is unclear. Trimming took off 2 bases at V and 7 bases at J, with 14 bases between the two ends. Germline lookup yields CDR1 MNHEY and CDR2 SMNVEV (reference sequence). The CDR3 is 14 residues long. Here the CDR3 reads CASSLGLGYGGYTF. The CDR3 DNA is TGTGCCAGCAGTTTAGGGCTGGGGTATGGTGGCTACACCTTC.

This clonotype was seen more than once but under ten times. This sequence joins TRBV7-6 and TRBJ2-3; D call uncertain. CDR3 length: 16 residues. Germline-derived CDR1 and CDR2 are SGHVS and FNYEAQ. V was shortened by 5 bases and J by 3 bases, with 18 bases between the two germline ends. The CDR3 DNA follows: TGTGCCAGCAGCGGGTTTGTAGGGAAGGCAACAGATACGCAGTATTTT. Protein sequence: CASSGFVGKATDTQYF.

In nucleotides, the CDR3 is TGCGCCAGCAGCGGGGACACCGAGGGCACTGAAGCTTTCTTT. Translated, it gives CASSGDTEGTEAFF. J is TRBJ1-1 and V is TRBV5-1; D may be TRBD1 (6 bases). V was cut by 4 bases and J by 4 bases, with 14 bases left in between. Germline V CDR1 and CDR2: SGHRS, YFSETQ. This CDR3 spans 14 amino acids.

The CDR3 reads CASSLVRDDTQYF. CDR3 sequence (DNA): TGTGCCAGCAGCTTAGTCAGGGACGATACGCAGTATTTT. The chain has TRBV7-2 and TRBJ2-3; perhaps D is TRBD1 or TRBD2 (5 bases each). The V end was cut by 1 base, the J end by 6 bases, with 8 bases between. The CDR3 has 13 amino acids. The germline gives CDR1 SGHTA, CDR2 FQGNSA.

This clonotype was observed a handful of times. The chain combines TRBV12-3 or TRBV12-4 with TRBJ2-1, with D perhaps TRBD1 (6 bases). V lost 1 base, J lost 0 bases, and 19 bases lay in between. This CDR3 comprises 19 residues. CDR3 DNA: TGTGCCAGCAGTTTAGGATTTCCAAGGACAGCCGACTCCTACAATGAGCAGTTCTTC. Encoded protein: CASSLGFPRTADSYNEQFF.

This chain links TRBV20-1 with TRBJ1-4; no clear D. Trimming left V 3 bases short and J 10 bases short, with 9 bases between. Germline V CDR1 and CDR2: DFQATT, SNEGSKA (reference sequence). The CDR3 runs 11 residues. Written as DNA, the CDR3 is TGCAGTGCTAGCTCACCTGGAAAACTGTTTTTT. Translation gives CSASSPGKLFF.

This clonotype has a count of ten or more. The chain links TRBV7-3 to TRBJ2-2; D call uncertain. Germline assignment: CDR1 SGHTA and CDR2 FQGTGA. V was trimmed by 0 bases and J by 1 base, leaving 9 bases between them. This CDR3 is 16 amino acids long. CDR3 coding DNA: TGTGCCAGCAGCTTAACTCAAAGGCAGAACACCGGGGAGCTGTTTTTT. The encoded protein is CASSLTQRQNTGELFF.

CDR3 region: CASSEEEAGDQEGSADTQYF. The CDR3 region has the DNA TGTGCCAGCAGTGAAGAGGAAGCGGGGGACCAAGAGGGGAGTGCAGATACGCAGTATTTT. The chain carries TRBV2 and TRBJ2-3; 8 nucleotides match TRBD2. Per the germline V gene, CDR1 is SNHLY and CDR2 is FYNNEI. The V gene end was trimmed by 1 base and the J gene end by 4 bases; junction bases not matched to a gene: 19. The CDR3 runs to 20 residues.

This clonotype was counted between two and nine times. CDR3 DNA: TGTGCCAGCACCCTGACAGGGGGCAACACTGAAGCTTTCTTT. Amino acid sequence: CASTLTGGNTEAFF. The genes are TRBV12-3 or TRBV12-4 and TRBJ1-1, with 10 bases lining up with TRBD1. V was clipped by 7 bases and J by 2 bases; unmatched bases: 4. The CDR3 totals 14 residues.

The chain combines TRBV4-2 with TRBJ1-1, with 7 bases lining up with TRBD1. With V trimmed by 5 bases and J by 5 bases, 11 bases remained unmatched. CDR1 LGHNA and CDR2 YNFKEQ come from the germline V gene. This CDR3 spans 15 amino acids. CDR3 protein: CASSTRQGPGTEAFF. CDR3 in DNA: TGTGCCAGCAGCACCCGACAGGGACCGGGAACTGAAGCTTTCTTT.

Regarding this clonotype: The junction and the germline gene differ at one end; a read error may be behind it. The chain carries TRBV12-3 or TRBV12-4 and TRBJ1-5, with a weak D call TRBD1 (6 bases). CDR3 length: 14 residues. Here the CDR3 reads CASSPPGGNRPQHF. The CDR3 coding sequence is TGTGCCAGCAGCCCGCCGGGGGGCAATCGGCCCCAGCATTTT.

The chain has TRBV6-1 and TRBJ1-2; D is uncertain. V lost 2 bases to trimming and J lost 4 bases, with 8 bases between them. Germline CDR1 is MNHNS and CDR2 is SASEGT. CDR3 size: 13 residues. CDR3 protein: CASSEWASYGYTF. The CDR3 DNA sequence: TGTGCCAGCAGTGAATGGGCAAGCTATGGCTACACCTTC.

This clonotype was recorded at least ten times. This chain joins TRBV29-1 and TRBJ2-3; D remains unclear. The V end lost 3 bases, the J end lost 2 bases, and 6 bases lay between the germline ends. The CDR3 is made up of 12 amino acids. The V gene's germline CDR1 is SQVTM and CDR2 ANQGSEA. The CDR3 spells CSVDVFTDTQYF. CDR3 DNA: TGCAGCGTTGACGTGTTCACAGATACGCAGTATTTT.

This clonotype has a handful of counts. The J gene is TRBJ2-3, the V gene TRBV3-1; D is perhaps TRBD2 (5 bases). Per germline, CDR1 LGHDT and CDR2 YNNKEL (reference sequence). Between the trimmed V and J ends, which lost 3 bases and 0 bases, there was a span of 13 bases. The CDR3 has 16 amino acids. The CDR3 loop reads CASSQGEAPSTDTQYF. The DNA of the CDR3 is TGTGCCAGCAGCCAGGGAGAAGCGCCGAGCACAGATACGCAGTATTTT.

This sequence joins TRBV4-3 and TRBJ2-3; 10 bases are shared with TRBD2. Germline V CDR1 and CDR2: LGHNA, YSLEER. With V trimmed by 1 base and J by 1 base, 2 bases remained unmatched. The CDR3 consists of 16 residues. The CDR3 reads CASSQGGTSGTDTQYF. CDR3 in DNA: TGCGCCAGCAGCCAAGGGGGGACTAGCGGCACAGATACGCAGTATTTT.

This clonotype was observed many times. The V and J genes are TRBV10-3 and TRBJ2-3; TRBD2 is a possible D gene (5 bases). V lost 3 bases and J 0 bases, leaving 16 bases between the germline ends. In germline, CDR1 is ENHRY, CDR2 SYGVKD. This CDR3 has 17 amino acids. CDR3 in amino acids: CAISDAGGRLSTDTQYF. CDR3 DNA: TGTGCCATCAGTGATGCGGGCGGAAGATTAAGCACAGATACGCAGTATTTT.